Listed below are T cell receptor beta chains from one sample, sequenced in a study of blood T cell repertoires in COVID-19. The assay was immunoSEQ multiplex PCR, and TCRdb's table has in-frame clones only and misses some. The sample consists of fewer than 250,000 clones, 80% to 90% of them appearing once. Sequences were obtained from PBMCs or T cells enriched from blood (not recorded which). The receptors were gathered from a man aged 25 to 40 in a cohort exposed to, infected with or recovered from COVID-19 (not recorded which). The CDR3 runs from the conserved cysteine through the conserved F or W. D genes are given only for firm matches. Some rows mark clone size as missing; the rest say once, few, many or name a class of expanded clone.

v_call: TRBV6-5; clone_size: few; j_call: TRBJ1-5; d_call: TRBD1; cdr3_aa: CASEGQGYQPQHF; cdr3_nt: TGTGCCAGCGAGGGACAGGGTTATCAGCCCCAGCATTTT
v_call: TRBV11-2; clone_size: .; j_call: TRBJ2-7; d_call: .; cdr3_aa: CASSLTGRHEQYF; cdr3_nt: TGTGCCAGCAGCTTAACAGGGAGACACGAGCAGTACTTC
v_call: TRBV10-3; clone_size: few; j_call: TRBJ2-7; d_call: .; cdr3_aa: CAISELGTDWEQYF; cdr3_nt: TGTGCCATCAGTGAGTTGGGAACGGACTGGGAGCAGTACTTC
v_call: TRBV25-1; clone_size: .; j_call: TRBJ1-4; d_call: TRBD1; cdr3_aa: CASSAGQGVTNEKLFF; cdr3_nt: TGTGCCAGCAGTGCCGGACAGGGGGTGACTAATGAAAAACTGTTTTTT
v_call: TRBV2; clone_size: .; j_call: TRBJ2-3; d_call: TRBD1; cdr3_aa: CASKPSWGQGRWTDTQYF; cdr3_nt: TGTGCCAGCAAGCCGAGCTGGGGACAGGGGAGGTGGACAGATACGCAGTATTTT
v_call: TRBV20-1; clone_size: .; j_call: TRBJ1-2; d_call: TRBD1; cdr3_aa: CSASRDREIYGYTF; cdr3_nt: TGCAGTGCTAGTCGGGACAGAGAAATTTATGGCTACACCTTC
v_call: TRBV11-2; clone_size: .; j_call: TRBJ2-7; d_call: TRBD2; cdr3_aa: CASSRTILAGLSYEQYF; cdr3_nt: TGTGCCAGCAGCAGAACCATACTAGCGGGGCTTTCCTACGAGCAGTACTTC
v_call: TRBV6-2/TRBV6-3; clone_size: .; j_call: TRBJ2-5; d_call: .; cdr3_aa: CASSYSSGTQYF; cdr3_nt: TGTGCCAGCAGTTACTCCTCAGGAACCCAGTACTTC
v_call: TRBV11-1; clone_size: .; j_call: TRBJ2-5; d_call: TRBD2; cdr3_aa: CASSLTPSGGGETQYF; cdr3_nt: TGTGCCAGCAGCTTAACCCCTTCCGGGGGGGGTGAGACCCAGTACTTC
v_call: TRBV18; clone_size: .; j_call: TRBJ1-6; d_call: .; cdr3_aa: CASSLSIGSGNSPLHF; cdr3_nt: TGTGCCAGCTCACTGTCTATCGGGAGCGGGAATTCACCCCTCCACTTT
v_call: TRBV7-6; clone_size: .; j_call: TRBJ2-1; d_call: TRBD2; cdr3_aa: CASSLLLGAGAGFF; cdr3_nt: TGTGCCAGCAGCTTACTCCTAGGAGCGGGAGCCGGGTTCTTC
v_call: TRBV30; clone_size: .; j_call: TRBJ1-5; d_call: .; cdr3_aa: CAWSVGGDNQPQHF; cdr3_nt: TGTGCCTGGAGTGTAGGGGGGGACAATCAGCCCCAGCATTTT
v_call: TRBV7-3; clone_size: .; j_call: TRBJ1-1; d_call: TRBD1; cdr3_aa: CASSLRQGAEAFF; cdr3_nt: TGTGCCAGCAGCTTAAGACAGGGAGCAGAAGCTTTCTTT
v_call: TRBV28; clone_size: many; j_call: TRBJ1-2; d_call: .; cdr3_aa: CASSLRPQGPLEGYTF; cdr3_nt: TGTGCCAGCAGTCTACGCCCACAGGGCCCTTTGGAAGGCTACACCTTC
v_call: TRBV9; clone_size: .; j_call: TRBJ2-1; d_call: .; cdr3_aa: CASSVEGGPYNEQFF; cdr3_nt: TGTGCCAGCAGCGTAGAGGGGGGGCCGTACAATGAGCAGTTCTTC
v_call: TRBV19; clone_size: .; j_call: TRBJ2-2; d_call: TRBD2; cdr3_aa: CASSIPSGNTGELFF; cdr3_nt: TGTGCCAGTAGTATTCCTAGCGGTAACACCGGGGAGCTGTTTTTT
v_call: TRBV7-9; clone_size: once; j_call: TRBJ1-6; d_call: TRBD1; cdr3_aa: CASSRTGNNSPLHF; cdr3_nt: TGTGCCAGCAGCCGGACAGGGAACAATTCACCCCTCCACTTT
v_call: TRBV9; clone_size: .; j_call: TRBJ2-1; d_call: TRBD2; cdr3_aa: CASSATGTTSYNEQFF; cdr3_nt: TGTGCCAGCAGCGCTACCGGGACTACCTCCTACAATGAGCAGTTCTTC
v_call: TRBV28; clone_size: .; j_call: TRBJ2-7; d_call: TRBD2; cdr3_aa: CASSVSGRAYEQYF; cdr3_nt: TGTGCCAGCAGTGTTAGCGGGAGGGCCTACGAGCAGTACTTC
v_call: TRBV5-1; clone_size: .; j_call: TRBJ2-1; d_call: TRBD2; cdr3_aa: CASSIGLAGRLTYNEQFF; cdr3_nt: TGCGCCAGCAGCATAGGACTAGCGGGACGTCTAACCTACAATGAGCAGTTCTTC
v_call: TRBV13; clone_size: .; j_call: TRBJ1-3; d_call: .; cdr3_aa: CASSPLGEVSENTIYF; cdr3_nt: TGTGCCAGCAGCCCATTGGGTGAGGTATCAGAAAACACCATATATTTT
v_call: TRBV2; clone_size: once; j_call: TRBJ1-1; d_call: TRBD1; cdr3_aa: CASSEGYAGTGANTEAFF; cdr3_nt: TGTGCCAGCAGTGAAGGCTACGCGGGGACAGGGGCGAACACTGAAGCTTTCTTT
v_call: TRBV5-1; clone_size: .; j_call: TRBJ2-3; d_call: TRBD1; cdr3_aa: CASREGASTDTQYF; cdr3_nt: TGCGCCAGCCGTGAGGGGGCTAGCACAGATACGCAGTATTTT
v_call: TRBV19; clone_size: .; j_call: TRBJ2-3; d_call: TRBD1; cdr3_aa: CASQTGGFADTQYF; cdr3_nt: TGTGCCAGTCAAACAGGGGGCTTCGCAGATACGCAGTATTTT
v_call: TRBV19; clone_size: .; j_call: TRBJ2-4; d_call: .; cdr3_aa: CASSDAVLINIQYF; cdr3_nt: TGTGCCAGTAGTGACGCGGTTCTTATAAACATTCAGTACTTC
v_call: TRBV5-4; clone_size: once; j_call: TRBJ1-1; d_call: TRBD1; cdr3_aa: CASSPEQGATEAFF; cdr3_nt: TGTGCCAGCAGTCCGGAGCAGGGGGCTACTGAAGCTTTCTTT
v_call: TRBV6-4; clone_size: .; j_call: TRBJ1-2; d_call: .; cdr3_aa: CASSAEPTDYGYTF; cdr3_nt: TGTGCCAGCAGTGCGGAGCCAACCGACTATGGCTACACCTTC
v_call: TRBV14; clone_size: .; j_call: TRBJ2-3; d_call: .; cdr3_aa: CASSHYSRQITDTQYF; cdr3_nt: TGTGCCAGCAGCCACTATTCACGACAGATCACAGATACGCAGTATTTT
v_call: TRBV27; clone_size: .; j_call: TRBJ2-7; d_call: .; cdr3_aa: CASSLYGLSYEQYF; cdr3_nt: TGTGCCAGCAGTTTATACGGACTCTCCTACGAGCAGTACTTC
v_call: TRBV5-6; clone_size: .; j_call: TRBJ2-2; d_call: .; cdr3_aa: CASSLQWRAKANTGELFF; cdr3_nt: TGTGCCAGCAGCTTGCAGTGGAGGGCAAAAGCGAACACCGGGGAGCTGTTTTTT
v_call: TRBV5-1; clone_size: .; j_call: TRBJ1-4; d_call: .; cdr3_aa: CASSPMGKEKLFF; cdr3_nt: TGCGCCAGCAGCCCCATGGGCAAAGAAAAACTGTTTTTT
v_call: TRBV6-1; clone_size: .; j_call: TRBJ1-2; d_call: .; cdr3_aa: CASSESGDNYGYTF; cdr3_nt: TGTGCCAGCAGTGAATCAGGGGATAACTATGGCTACACCTTC
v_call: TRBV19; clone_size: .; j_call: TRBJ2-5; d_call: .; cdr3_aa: CASSSGEETQYF; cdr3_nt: TGTGCCAGTAGTTCAGGGGAAGAGACCCAGTACTTC
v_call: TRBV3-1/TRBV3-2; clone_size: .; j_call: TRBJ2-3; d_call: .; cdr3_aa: CASSLVSGERDTQYF; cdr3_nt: TGTGCCAGCAGCCTAGTATCGGGTGAGAGAGATACGCAGTATTTT
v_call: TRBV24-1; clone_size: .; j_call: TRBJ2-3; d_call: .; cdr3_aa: CATSDFRDTQYF; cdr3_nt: TGTGCCACCAGTGATTTCCGAGATACGCAGTATTTT
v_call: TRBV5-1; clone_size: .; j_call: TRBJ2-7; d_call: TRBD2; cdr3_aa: CASSWTSGGPYEQYF; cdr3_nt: TGCGCCAGCAGCTGGACTAGCGGGGGCCCTTACGAGCAGTACTTC